These T cell receptor beta chains were read from a single sample in a study of cytomegalovirus exposure and HLA in healthy donors. Sequencing was performed with immunoSEQ multiplex PCR; in TCRdb, only in-frame clones are kept and a portion is missing. Here the sample spans tens of thousands of clones, around 94% being singletons. What was sequenced was PBMCs. These receptors were taken from a man younger than 35 in good health and CMV-seronegative. Each CDR3 is given with its conserved first and last residue.

j_gene	v_gene	CDR3aa
TRBJ1-1	TRBV5-6	CASSLVGAGTEAFF
TRBJ2-7	TRBV7-8	CASSLCRDRCIYEQYF
TRBJ1-1	TRBV18	CASSSGFNTEAFF
TRBJ2-3	TRBV4-3	CASSQDPGSTDTQYF
TRBJ1-1	TRBV6-5	CASSRFRGLALAFF
TRBJ2-2	TRBV2	CATAQGYTGELFF
TRBJ2-7	TRBV30	CAWSLWGLADLYEQYF
TRBJ2-7	TRBV6-6	CASSLGLEQYF
TRBJ2-5	TRBV6-1	CASRGLAGEETQYF
TRBJ1-2	TRBV5-1	CASSLEDSGYTF
TRBJ1-1	TRBV19	CASSIDAGTGAEAFF
TRBJ2-7	TRBV29-1	CSARARGPFYEQYF
TRBJ2-1	TRBV14	CASSRRWIGEQFF
TRBJ2-7	TRBV13	CASSPGQGGEQYF
TRBJ1-2	TRBV7-9	CASSLLGVSYGYTF
TRBJ2-1	TRBV27	CASSRLQGFRSSYNEQFF
TRBJ2-7	TRBV5-1	CASSLGTTYEQYF
TRBJ1-3	TRBV19	CASSISQGQNTIYF
TRBJ2-5	TRBV11-3	CASDLAGGGETQYF
TRBJ1-5	TRBV21-1	CARTARVSKSQPQHF
TRBJ2-3	TRBV28	CASPRDRGSTDTQYF
TRBJ1-2	TRBV6-6	CASSYSDIPNYGYTF
TRBJ2-7	TRBV28	CASSSRGQGAGEQYF
TRBJ2-7	TRBV28	CASTPPAGLAKPYEQYF
TRBJ1-1	TRBV5-6	CASSRSGDDTEAFF
TRBJ2-7	TRBV28	CASSADSYEQYF
TRBJ2-4	TRBV6-6	CASSYGSGNTKNIQYF
TRBJ1-2	TRBV27	CASSFAGLFSYTF